This TCR beta chain was sequenced during a study of cytomegalovirus exposure and HLA in healthy donors. Background on the study: Approximately 170 million T cells yielded around 120 million unique TCR beta sequences in earlier analysis. Findings and limits, study-wide: The productive fraction for most TCR beta V segments was about 90% or about 30% in an earlier analysis. A later look showed TCR association rates differing by HLA locus, highest for DRB1 and lowest for HLA-C.

In the case of this clone: Its antigen is unknown.

The V and J ends lost 9 bases and 6 bases respectively, with 14 bases between them. The CDR3 is 12 residues long. Per the germline V gene, CDR1 is MNHNY and CDR2 is SVGAGI (reference sequence). The PCR was carried out with 60 Vbeta primers and 13 Jbeta primers. Sequenced by immunoSEQ multiplex PCR; TCRdb stores in-frame clones only, minus some. The repertoire includes 110,000 to 150,000 clones, about 73% of them detected once, and around 1.9% sits in the top ten. All donors participated as healthy donors of bone marrow. The chain has TRBV6-6 and TRBJ1-2, with D hard to call. The sample was PBMCs. The sequence derives from a woman in her sixties or seventies in good health and CMV-seropositive. For the CDR3, the DNA is TGTGCCAGTATCGGAGTCCTGCATGGCTACACCTTC. It yields the protein CASIGVLHGYTF.